Below are 30 T cell receptor beta chains sequenced from a single sample in a study of identical twins. TCRdb fed the 5' RACE reads into MiXCR, producing one record per CDR3 protein. The sample yields 500,000 to 600,000 distinct CDR3 sequences, roughly a fifth seen once. The same data also contributed to another study, on T cells expressing NK-cell markers.

The sequencing sample was made of CD4+ T cells sorted from blood. Receptors were obtained from a woman younger than 30 in good health.

The rearrangement joins TRBV12-3 or TRBV12-4 to TRBJ1-6; D unresolved. The CDR3 runs 14 residues. V was clipped by 7 bases and J by 10 bases, with 17 bases between them. CDR3: CASTHREGLSPLHF. The CDR3 DNA reads TGTGCCAGCACCCACCGCGAAGGGCTGTCACCCCTCCACTTT.

This clonotype was seen at least ten times. The V gene is TRBV12-3 or TRBV12-4, the J gene TRBJ2-4, with D possibly matching TRBD2 (6 bases). Between the trimmed V and J ends, which lost 8 bases and 7 bases, there was a span of 15 bases. The CDR3 is 13 amino acids. The CDR3 here is CASAVDGSNIQYF. In DNA form, the CDR3 reads TGTGCCAGCGCCGTGGACGGGAGCAACATTCAGTACTTC.

This rearrangement joins TRBV15 to TRBJ2-3; D remains ambiguous. Trimming stripped 7 bases from V and 7 bases from J, with 15 bases between. The germline V gene encodes CDR1 LNHNV and CDR2 YYDKDF (reference sequence). The CDR3 spans 13 residues. CDR3 amino acids: CATTPKAVNTQYF. The CDR3 bases are TGTGCCACCACCCCAAAGGCGGTGAATACGCAGTATTTT.

This clonotype was counted ten times or more. The chain combines TRBV10-2 with TRBJ2-1, with D hard to call. Looked up from germline, CDR1 is WSHSY and CDR2 is SAAADI. The CDR3 length is 13 residues. V lost 3 bases and J lost 5, with 8 bases in between. The CDR3, as DNA: TGCGCCAGCAGTGACCCCGGCGACAATGAGCAGTTCTTC. Amino acids: CASSDPGDNEQFF.

This clonotype appeared a few times. This sequence joins TRBV20-1 and TRBJ2-7, with TRBD2 matching over 12 bases. V shed 4 bases and J 6 bases; nucleotides not matched to a gene: 7. Per the germline V gene, CDR1 is DFQATT and CDR2 is SNEGSKA (reference sequence). The CDR3 totals 14 residues. The CDR3 DNA reads as TGCAGTGCTACGTCTAGCGGGGGGGCGAGCGAGCAGTACTTC. It encodes CSATSSGGASEQYF.

In its sample, this clonotype was seen many times. V usage is TRBV12-3 or TRBV12-4 and J usage is TRBJ1-1; no clear D. The ends were cut back, 6 bases at V and 0 bases at J, with 8 bases in the middle. The length of the CDR3 is 13 residues. The CDR3 spells CASSVTLNTEAFF. The DNA for the CDR3 is TGTGCCAGCAGCGTGACACTGAACACTGAAGCTTTCTTT.

At least ten counts were recorded for this clonotype. This chain uses TRBV20-1 with TRBJ2-1; D gene unclear. Germline V gene data show CDR1 as DFQATT and CDR2 as SNEGSKA (reference sequence). V shed 0 bases and J shed 4 bases, with 13 bases lying between them. The CDR3 has 15 amino acids. CDR3 protein: CSARDPFTVYNEQFF. DNA of the CDR3: TGCAGTGCTAGAGATCCGTTTACGGTATACAATGAGCAGTTCTTC.

The V call is TRBV6-5, the J call TRBJ1-1; D remains ambiguous. With 6 bases removed from V and 5 bases from J, the gap between germline ends came to 10 bases. The germline CDR1 and CDR2 sequences are MNHEY and SVGAGI. This CDR3 has 12 residues. The CDR3 loop reads CASSPGWTEAFF. The CDR3 nucleotides read TGTGCCAGCAGCCCCGGTTGGACTGAAGCTTTCTTT.

This clonotype appeared a few times. The rearrangement links TRBV20-1 to TRBJ2-2, with 7 bases identical to TRBD2. The V gene end was trimmed by 6 bases and the J gene end by 0 bases; junction bases not matched to a gene: 7. The CDR3 consists of 15 residues. Germline V gene sequence: CDR1 DFQATT, CDR2 SNEGSKA (reference sequence). The CDR3 DNA sequence: TGCAGTGCCACCGGGGGGAATGCGAACACCGGGGAGCTGTTTTTT. Translated: CSATGGNANTGELFF.

V gene TRBV5-1 combines with J gene TRBJ2-3; D is unresolved. This CDR3 has 14 amino acids. The V end was cut by 2 bases, the J end by 3 bases, with 10 bases between. CDR1 is SGHRS and CDR2 is YFSETQ in the germline V gene. CDR3 bases: TGCGCCAGCAGCTTTTCCGGCTTAACAGATACGCAGTATTTT. Amino acid sequence: CASSFSGLTDTQYF. Full variable domain (rest looked up from reference TRBV5-1 and TRBJ2-3): KAGVTQTPRYLIKTRGQQVTLSCSPISGHRSVSWYQQTPGQGLQFLFEYFSETQRNKGNFPGRFSGRQFSNSRSEMNVSTLELGDSALYLCASSFSGLTDTQYFGPGTRLTVL.

This clonotype was observed a few times. This chain links TRBV12-3 or TRBV12-4 with TRBJ1-5; 8 nucleotides agree with TRBD1. The CDR3 is made up of 15 amino acids. With V trimmed by 3 bases and J by 7 bases, 8 bases remained unmatched. CDR3 region: CASSFGGQGKQPQHF. As DNA, the CDR3 is TGTGCCAGCAGTTTCGGCGGACAGGGAAAGCAGCCCCAGCATTTT.

This clonotype has only a few counts. The chain is built from TRBV5-1 and TRBJ2-5; D perhaps matches TRBD1 (6 bases). The germline V gene encodes CDR1 SGHRS and CDR2 YFSETQ. The germline V and J ends were trimmed by 0 bases and 2 bases, with 11 bases remaining between them. This CDR3 contains 15 residues. CDR3 in DNA: TGCGCCAGCAGCTTGGACAGGGTTGGGCAAGAGACCCAGTACTTC. This sequence encodes CASSLDRVGQETQYF.

A few counts support this clonotype. This rearrangement joins TRBV12-3 or TRBV12-4 to TRBJ2-1, with a weak D call TRBD2 (5 bases). Trimming removed 5 bases from V and 15 bases from J, with 17 bases in between. The CDR3 extends over 12 amino acids. The CDR3 DNA reads TGTGCCAGCAGTACACTAGACCCGAATAGGTTCTTC. Its translation is CASSTLDPNRFF.

This chain links TRBV6-1 with TRBJ1-6; D perhaps matches TRBD1 (5 bases). Trimming shortened V by 4 bases and J by 5 bases, and 9 bases separated the two germline ends. The germline V gene encodes CDR1 MNHNS and CDR2 SASEGT. The length of the CDR3 is 14 residues. CDR3 DNA sequence: TGTGCCAGCAGTGCCCGACAGAATAATTCACCCCTCCACTTT. Translated, it gives CASSARQNNSPLHF.

The genes are TRBV6-5 and TRBJ2-3; D ambiguous. Trimming left V 2 bases short and J 1 base short, with 7 bases between. The CDR3 length is 14 residues. Germline-derived CDR1 and CDR2 are MNHEY and SVGAGI. The CDR3 is CASSYGIGTDTQYF. CDR3 nucleotides: TGTGCCAGCAGTTACGGGATAGGCACAGATACGCAGTATTTT.

V usage is TRBV12-3 or TRBV12-4 and J usage is TRBJ1-5; a possible D gene is TRBD1 (5 bases). Trimming took off 3 bases at V and 5 bases at J, with 11 bases between the two ends. This CDR3 has 14 residues. CDR3 amino acids: CASSLVQEDQPQHF. The CDR3 coding sequence is TGTGCCAGCAGTTTGGTACAGGAGGATCAGCCCCAGCATTTT.

V gene TRBV30 combines with J gene TRBJ2-2; D is unclear. The CDR3 covers 12 residues. CDR1 is GTSNPN, CDR2 SVGIG, per germline (reference sequence). Trimming removed 1 base from V and 6 bases from J, with 6 bases in between. The CDR3 loop is CAWSGVAGELFF. In nucleotides, the CDR3 is TGTGCCTGGAGTGGTGTAGCCGGGGAGCTGTTTTTT.

The chain has TRBV5-4 and TRBJ2-1; TRBD1 is a possible D gene (6 bases). V lost 0 bases, J lost 0 bases, and 13 bases lay in between. Germline V lookup: CDR1 SGHNT, CDR2 YYREEE (reference sequence). The CDR3 is 17 residues long. The CDR3 region has the DNA TGTGCCAGCAGCTTGGCCTCTAGGGGGAGCTCCTACAATGAGCAGTTCTTC. This encodes CASSLASRGSSYNEQFF. The entire variable domain, with the rest obtained from reference TRBV5-4 and TRBJ2-1, is as follows: ETGVTQSPTHLIKTRGQQVTLRCSSQSGHNTVSWYQQALGQGPQFIFQYYREEENGRGNFPPRFSGLQFPNYSSELNVNALELDDSALYLCASSLASRGSSYNEQFFGPGTRLTVL.

This clonotype was found a few times. The CDR3 reads CASSEDGFSNEQFF. The CDR3, as DNA: TGTGCCAGCAGTGAAGATGGTTTTAGCAATGAGCAGTTCTTC. V and J are TRBV2 and TRBJ2-1, with unresolved D. V was trimmed by 1 base and J by 6 bases, leaving 10 bases between them. This CDR3 has 14 amino acids. Germline V gene data show CDR1 as SNHLY and CDR2 as FYNNEI.

The sample holds many counts of this clonotype. V is TRBV29-1 and J is TRBJ1-2; 8 bases match TRBD1. Per the germline V gene, CDR1 is SQVTM and CDR2 is ANQGSEA. V trimming: 7 bases; J trimming: 2 bases; junction bases outside the gene matches: 6. The CDR3 has 13 residues. The CDR3 loop reads CSGGTGANYGYTF. The CDR3 bases are TGCAGCGGTGGGACAGGAGCGAACTATGGCTACACCTTC.

The rearrangement links TRBV4-3 to TRBJ2-7, with TRBD1 matching 7 bases. This CDR3 is 14 amino acids long. V was clipped by 4 bases and J by 7 bases; unmatched bases: 10. CDR1 LGHNA and CDR2 YSLEER come from the germline V gene. The CDR3 nucleotides read TGCGCCAGCAGCCCTGAGACAGGGAGTATAGAGCAGTACTTC. The encoded protein is CASSPETGSIEQYF.

J is TRBJ2-7 and V is TRBV12-3 or TRBV12-4, with TRBD1 matching 8 bases. This CDR3 is built from 15 residues. The V gene end was trimmed by 6 bases and the J gene end by 5 bases; junction bases not matched to a gene: 12. The CDR3 spells CASRAGRGLDNEQYF. DNA of the CDR3: TGTGCCAGCAGGGCGGGCAGGGGGCTTGATAACGAGCAGTACTTC.

V usage is TRBV12-3 or TRBV12-4 and J usage is TRBJ1-1, with 7 positions matching TRBD1. The CDR3 runs to 13 residues. Germline trimming cut 4 bases from V and 6 bases from J; bases unmatched to any gene: 5. The CDR3 loop reads CASSYPDRAEAFF. CDR3 in DNA: TGTGCCAGCAGTTACCCCGACAGGGCTGAAGCTTTCTTT.

The chain carries TRBV10-1 and TRBJ1-3; no reliable D call. CDR1 is WNHNN and CDR2 is SYGVQD in the germline V gene (reference sequence). The CDR3 is 13 amino acids. The ends were cut back, 5 bases at V and 1 base at J, with 6 bases in the middle. The CDR3 bases are TGCGCCAGCAGTCCGACTTCTGGAAACACCATATATTTT. Encoded protein: CASSPTSGNTIYF.

The CDR3 DNA reads TGCAGTGCTCAGGTTGGGAACACTGAAGCTTTCTTT. It encodes CSAQVGNTEAFF. J is TRBJ1-1 and V is TRBV20-1; D is undetermined. The CDR3 sequence is 12 residues long. V was shortened by 5 bases and J by 1 base, with 8 bases between the two germline ends. The germline V gene has CDR1 DFQATT and CDR2 SNEGSKA (reference sequence).

This clonotype has at least ten counts. The chain recombines TRBV3-1 with TRBJ1-1, with 7 bases matching TRBD1. Germline loops: CDR1 LGHDT, CDR2 YNNKEL (reference sequence). This CDR3 region has 14 residues. V dropped 3 bases and J dropped 1; count of bases not matched to a gene: 2. The CDR3 DNA is TGTGCCAGCAGCCACAGACAGGGGAACACTGAAGCTTTCTTT. Its translation is CASSHRQGNTEAFF.

This clonotype has more than one count but fewer than ten. The chain has TRBV5-6 and TRBJ2-7; 7 bases are shared with TRBD2. This CDR3 has 14 residues. CDR1 is SGHDT and CDR2 is YYEEEE in the germline V gene. Losses at the gene ends were 7 bases for V and 7 bases for J; bases not matched to a gene: 14. The CDR3: CASLRRDYGREQYF. The CDR3 DNA is TGTGCCAGCCTCAGGAGGGATTACGGGAGGGAGCAGTACTTC.

The chain has TRBV6-5 and TRBJ1-4; weak D call: TRBD1 (5 bases). V was trimmed by 8 bases and J by 8 bases, leaving 12 bases between them. The CDR3 length is 12 residues. Germline V gene lookup returns CDR1 MNHEY and CDR2 SVGAGI. The CDR3 sequence is CASAGWGEKLFF. The CDR3 bases are TGTGCCAGCGCAGGGTGGGGAGAAAAACTGTTTTTT.

This clonotype was seen a handful of times. This chain uses TRBV20-1 with TRBJ1-4; 10 bases align to TRBD1. CDR3 size: 15 residues. Germline lookup yields CDR1 DFQATT and CDR2 SNEGSKA (reference sequence). V trimming: 6 bases; J trimming: 8 bases; junction bases outside the gene matches: 12. DNA for the CDR3: TGCAGTGCCGGACAGGGGGTAGCTTTTGGGGAAAAACTGTTTTTT. Encoded protein: CSAGQGVAFGEKLFF.

The chain recombines TRBV7-2 with TRBJ2-1, with D tentatively TRBD2 (5 bases). The V end was cut by 4 bases, the J end by 2 bases, with 18 bases between. The germline CDR1 and CDR2 sequences are SGHTA and FQGNSA. The CDR3 runs to 17 residues. Here the CDR3 reads CASSSKGVLATYNEQFF. The CDR3 region has the DNA TGTGCCAGCAGCTCAAAAGGTGTCCTAGCAACCTACAATGAGCAGTTCTTC.